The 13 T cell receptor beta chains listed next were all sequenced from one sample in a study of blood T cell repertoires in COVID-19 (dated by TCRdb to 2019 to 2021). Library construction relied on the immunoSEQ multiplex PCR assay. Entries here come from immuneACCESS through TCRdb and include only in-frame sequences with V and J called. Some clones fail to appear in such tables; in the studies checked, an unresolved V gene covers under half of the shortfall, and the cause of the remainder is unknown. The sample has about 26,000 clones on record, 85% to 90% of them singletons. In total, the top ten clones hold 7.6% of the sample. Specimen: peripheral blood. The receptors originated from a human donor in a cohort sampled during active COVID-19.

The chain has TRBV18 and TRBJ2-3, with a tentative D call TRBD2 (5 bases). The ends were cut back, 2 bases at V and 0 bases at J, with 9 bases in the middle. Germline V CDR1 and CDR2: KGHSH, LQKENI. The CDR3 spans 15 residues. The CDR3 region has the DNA TGTGCCAGCTCACCATACCAGCGGAGCACAGATACGCAGTATTTT. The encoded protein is CASSPYQRSTDTQYF.

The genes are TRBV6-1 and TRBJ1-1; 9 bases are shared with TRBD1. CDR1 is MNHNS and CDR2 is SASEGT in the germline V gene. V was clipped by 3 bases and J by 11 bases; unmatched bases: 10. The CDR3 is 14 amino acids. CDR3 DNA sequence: TGTGCCAGCAGTGAGGACAGGGGACGGCTTGGGGCTTTCTTT. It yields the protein CASSEDRGRLGAFF.

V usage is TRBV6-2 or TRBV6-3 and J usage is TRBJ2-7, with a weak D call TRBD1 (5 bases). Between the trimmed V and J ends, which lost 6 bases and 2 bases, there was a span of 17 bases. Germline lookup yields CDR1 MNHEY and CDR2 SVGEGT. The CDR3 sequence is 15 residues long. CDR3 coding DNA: TGTGCCAGCAGCCCTATTGTGGGGCATGCCTACGAGCAGTACTTC. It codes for CASSPIVGHAYEQYF.

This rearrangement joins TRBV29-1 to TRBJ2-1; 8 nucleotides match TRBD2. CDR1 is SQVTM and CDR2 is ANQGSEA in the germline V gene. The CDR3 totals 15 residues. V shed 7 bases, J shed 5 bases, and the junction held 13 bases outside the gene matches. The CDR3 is CSAPGLAYSHNEQFF. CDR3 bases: TGCAGCGCCCCCGGACTAGCTTATTCCCACAATGAGCAGTTCTTC.

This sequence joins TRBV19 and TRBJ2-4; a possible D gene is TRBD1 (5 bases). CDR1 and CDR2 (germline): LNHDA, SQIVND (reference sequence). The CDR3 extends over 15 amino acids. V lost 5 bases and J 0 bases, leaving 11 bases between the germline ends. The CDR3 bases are TGTGCCAGTAGTCCCGACAGACTAGCCAAAAACATTCAGTACTTC. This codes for CASSPDRLAKNIQYF.

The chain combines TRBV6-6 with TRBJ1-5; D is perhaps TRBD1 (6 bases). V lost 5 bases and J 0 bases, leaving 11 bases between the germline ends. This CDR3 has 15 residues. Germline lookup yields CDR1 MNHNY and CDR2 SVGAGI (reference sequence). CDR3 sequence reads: CASSRRGASNQPQHF. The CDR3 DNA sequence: TGTGCCAGCAGTCGTCGGGGGGCTAGCAATCAGCCCCAGCATTTT.

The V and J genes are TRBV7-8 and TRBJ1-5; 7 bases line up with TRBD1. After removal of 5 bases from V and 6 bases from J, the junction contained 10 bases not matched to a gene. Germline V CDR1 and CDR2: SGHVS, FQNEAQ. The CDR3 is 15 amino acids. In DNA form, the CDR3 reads TGTGCCAGCAGCGTAGGGGGCGCAGTTGGTCAGCCCCAGCATTTT. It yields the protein CASSVGGAVGQPQHF.

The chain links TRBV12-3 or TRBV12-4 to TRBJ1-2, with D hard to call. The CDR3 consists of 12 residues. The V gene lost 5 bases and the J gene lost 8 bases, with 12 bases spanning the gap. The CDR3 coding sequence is TGTGCCAGCAGTCTACCCGGGAGGGGCTACACCTTC. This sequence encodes CASSLPGRGYTF.

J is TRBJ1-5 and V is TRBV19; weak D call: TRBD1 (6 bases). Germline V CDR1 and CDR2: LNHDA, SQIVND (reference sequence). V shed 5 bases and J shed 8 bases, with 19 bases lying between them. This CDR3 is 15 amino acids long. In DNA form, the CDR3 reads TGTGCCAGTAGTGATAGGGGGGGACGCATTGAGCCCCAGCATTTT. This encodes CASSDRGGRIEPQHF.

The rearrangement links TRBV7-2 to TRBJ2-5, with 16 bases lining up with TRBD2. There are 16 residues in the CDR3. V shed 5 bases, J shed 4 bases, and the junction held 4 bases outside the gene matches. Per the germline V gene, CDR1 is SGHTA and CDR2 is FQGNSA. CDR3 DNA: TGTGCCAGCAGCATTGGGACTAGCGGGGGGGGAGAGACCCAGTACTTC. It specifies CASSIGTSGGGETQYF.

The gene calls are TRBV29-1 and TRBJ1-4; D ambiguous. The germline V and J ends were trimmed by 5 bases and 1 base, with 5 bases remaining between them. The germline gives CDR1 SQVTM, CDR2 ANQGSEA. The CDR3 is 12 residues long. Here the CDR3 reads CSVTVTNEKLFF. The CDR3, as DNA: TGCAGCGTTACAGTAACTAATGAAAAACTGTTTTTT. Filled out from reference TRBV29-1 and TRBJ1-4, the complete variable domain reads SAVISQKPSRDICQRGTSLTIQCQVDSQVTMMFWYRQQPGQSLTLIATANQGSEATYESGFVIDKFPISRPNLTFSTLTVSNMSPEDSSIYLCSVTVTNEKLFFGSGTQLSVL.

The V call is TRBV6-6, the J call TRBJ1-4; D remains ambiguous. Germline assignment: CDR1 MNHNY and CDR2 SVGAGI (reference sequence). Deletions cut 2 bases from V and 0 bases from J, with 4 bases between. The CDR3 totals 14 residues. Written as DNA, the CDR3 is TGTGCCAGCAGTTACCTATCAACTAATGAAAAACTGTTTTTT. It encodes CASSYLSTNEKLFF.

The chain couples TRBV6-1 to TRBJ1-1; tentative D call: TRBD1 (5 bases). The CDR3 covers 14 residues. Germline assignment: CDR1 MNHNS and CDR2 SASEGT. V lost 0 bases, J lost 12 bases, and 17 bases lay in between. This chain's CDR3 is CASSEAPTRGSTFF. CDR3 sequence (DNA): TGTGCCAGCAGTGAAGCGCCCACAAGGGGTTCGACTTTCTTT.